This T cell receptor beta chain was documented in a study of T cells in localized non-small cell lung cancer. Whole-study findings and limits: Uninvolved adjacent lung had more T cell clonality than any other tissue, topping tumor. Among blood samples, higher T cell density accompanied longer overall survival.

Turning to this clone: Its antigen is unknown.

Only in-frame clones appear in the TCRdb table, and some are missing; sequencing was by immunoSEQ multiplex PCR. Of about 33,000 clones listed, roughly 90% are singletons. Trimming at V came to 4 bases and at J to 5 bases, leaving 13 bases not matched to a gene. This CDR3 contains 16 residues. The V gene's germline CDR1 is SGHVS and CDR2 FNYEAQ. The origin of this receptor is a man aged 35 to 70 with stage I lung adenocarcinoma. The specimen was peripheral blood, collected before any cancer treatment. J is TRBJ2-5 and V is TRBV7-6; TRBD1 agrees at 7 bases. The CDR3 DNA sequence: TGTGCCAGCAGCTCACCCCCTACAGGGGCCGGGGAGACCCAGTACTTC. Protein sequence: CASSSPPTGAGETQYF.